The count of the clone carrying this TCR beta chain is one. The CDR3 is made up of 16 amino acids. Germline CDR1 is SGHDT and CDR2 is YYEEEE. Trimming pared 2 bases from V and 1 base from J, leaving 13 bases between. Produced via immunoSEQ multiplex PCR; TCRdb's table is partial and in-frame only. This sample yields some 83,000 clones, of which about 82% are seen a single time; 8% belongs to the top ten. These data belong to a study of blood T cell repertoires in COVID-19. Across the study: Collection of acute and convalescent COVID-19 samples took place in the United States, Italy and Spain. Sample material is recorded as cDNA or gDNA derived from T cells, B-cell-depleted T cells, or PBMCs.

The sequence derives from a man aged 50 to 59 with active COVID-19. Sequenced material: peripheral blood. The rearrangement uses TRBV5-6 and TRBJ2-1; perhaps TRBD1 as D (6 bases). CDR3 DNA sequence: TGTGCCAGCAGCTTCATAACAGGGCCTTCCTACAATGAGCAGTTCTTC. As protein: CASSFITGPSYNEQFF. The whole variable domain, remainder taken from reference TRBV5-6 and TRBJ2-1, is DAGVTQSPTHLIKTRGQQVTLRCSPKSGHDTVSWYQQALGQGPQFIFQYYEEEERQRGNFPDRFSGHQFPNYSSELNVNALLLGDSALYLCASSFITGPSYNEQFFGPGTRLTVL.